This T cell receptor (beta chain) was profiled in a study of quantifying T cell responses using KT2 cells. About the study: Reverse transcription used primers in the TCR alpha and beta constant regions. A predetermined fluorescence threshold ended the second PCR, run as a qPCR.

Trimming shortened V by 5 bases and J by 0 bases, and 13 bases separated the two germline ends. Germline loops: CDR1 DFQATT, CDR2 SNEGSKA (reference sequence). This CDR3 is 14 amino acids long. A range of KT2-to-PBMC ratios was made using fixed PBMC numbers. A single-stranded UMI oligo with SP2 sequence was ligated to cDNA 3' ends. The first PCR ran 3 to 5 cycles with an equimolar RC1.1 and RC1.2 beta primer mix. Using its own MiXCR run on the UMI-ligation and nested PCR reads, TCRdb lists one record per CDR3 protein. The sample includes around 50,000 distinct CDR3 sequences, more than 9% of them seen just once. This clonotype was counted a single time.

The receptor was derived from a human donor. The sequencing input was PBMCs spiked with cells of the T cell clone KT2. The chain links TRBV20-1 to TRBJ1-2; TRBD1 might be the D (6 bases). For the CDR3, the DNA is TGCAGTGCTGACCCGACAGGAGCTAACTATGGCTACACCTTC. Translation gives CSADPTGANYGYTF.